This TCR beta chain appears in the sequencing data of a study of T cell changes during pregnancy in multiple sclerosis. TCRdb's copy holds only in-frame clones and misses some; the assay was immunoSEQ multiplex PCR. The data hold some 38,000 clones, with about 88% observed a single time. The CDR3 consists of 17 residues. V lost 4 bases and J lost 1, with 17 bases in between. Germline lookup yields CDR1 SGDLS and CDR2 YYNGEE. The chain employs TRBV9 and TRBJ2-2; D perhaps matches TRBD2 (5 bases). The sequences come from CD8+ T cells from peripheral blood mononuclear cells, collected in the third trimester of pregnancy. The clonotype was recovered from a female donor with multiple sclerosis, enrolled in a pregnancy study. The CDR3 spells CASSPHDYLENTGELFF. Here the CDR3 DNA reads TGTGCCAGCAGCCCTCACGACTACCTCGAGAACACCGGGGAGCTGTTTTTT.